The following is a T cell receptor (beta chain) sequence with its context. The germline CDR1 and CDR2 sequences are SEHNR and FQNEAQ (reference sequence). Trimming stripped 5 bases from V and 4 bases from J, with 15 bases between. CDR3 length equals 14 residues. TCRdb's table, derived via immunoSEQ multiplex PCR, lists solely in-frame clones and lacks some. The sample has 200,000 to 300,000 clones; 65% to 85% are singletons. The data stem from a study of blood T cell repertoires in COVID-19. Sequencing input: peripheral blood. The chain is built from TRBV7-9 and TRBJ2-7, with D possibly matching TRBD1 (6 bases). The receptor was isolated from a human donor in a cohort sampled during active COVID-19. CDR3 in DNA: TGTGCCAGCAGCCCCCGGGACACAGTATACGAGCAGTACTTC. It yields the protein CASSPRDTVYEQYF.